This TCR beta chain was captured by sequencing in a study of T cells in Graves' hyperthyroidism and ophthalmopathy. Study results and limitations: A model of 13 V-J features distinguished ophthalmopathy from stable hyperthyroidism.

From RNA transcripts, TCR beta CDR3 regions were amplified. HTBI primers were used for first-round RT-PCR of the TCR CDR3. TCRdb re-called the multiplex PCR reads through MiXCR, storing one row per CDR3 protein. The sample shows around 580,000 distinct CDR3 sequences, over 15% of them seen only once. Researchers defined stable Graves' hyperthyroidism as no ophthalmopathy progression within 18 months. Each diagnosis was grounded in clinical symptoms, serum thyroxine and TRAb, thyroid ultrasound, and orbital computed tomography. This clonotype was counted once. Its target is not known. Looked up from germline, CDR1 is DFQATT and CDR2 is SNEGSKA (reference sequence). Trimming left V 1 base short and J 2 bases short, with 9 bases between. The CDR3 runs to 13 residues.

The sequenced sample was blood. The TCR sequence derives from a young woman with Graves' hyperthyroidism. J is TRBJ2-7 and V is TRBV20-1; D call uncertain. The CDR3 nucleotides read TGCAGTGCTAGAGCACCGGCAACCTACGAGCAGTACTTC. Translating it yields CSARAPATYEQYF.